The 11 T cell receptor beta chains below all came from one sample that was sequenced in a study of cytomegalovirus exposure and HLA in healthy donors (dated by TCRdb to the late 2010s). Library creation used the immunoSEQ multiplex PCR assay. A mixture of 60 forward primers for TCR Vbeta segments and 13 reverse primers for TCR Jbeta segments was used in the multiplex PCR. The table comes from immuneACCESS by way of TCRdb, which keeps in-frame sequences with V and J called. Part of the clones is missing from these tables; in studies checked, under half for an unresolved V gene and the rest for unknown reasons. This sample comprises 150,000 to 200,000 clones, approximately 86% of them detected only once. The ten largest account for 1.5% to 2% of the sample. Sequencing used PBMCs. The receptors come from a woman younger than 35 in good health and CMV-seronegative.

This clone has a handful of counts. This chain joins TRBV7-9 and TRBJ1-4, with 10 bases aligning to TRBD1. Trimming took 2 bases from V and 6 from J; bases not matched to a gene: 3. The CDR3 loop spans 15 amino acids. Germline V lookup: CDR1 SEHNR, CDR2 FQNEAQ (reference sequence). CDR3 amino acids: CASSLRGQGYEKLFF. In DNA, the CDR3 is TGTGCCAGCAGCTTAAGGGGACAGGGGTATGAAAAACTGTTTTTT.

The V and J genes are TRBV2 and TRBJ2-1; 11 bases are a match to TRBD2. This CDR3 has 17 amino acids. Germline assignment: CDR1 SNHLY and CDR2 FYNNEI. The V and J ends lost 6 bases and 7 bases, in that order; junction bases with no gene match: 14. Written as DNA, the CDR3 is TGTGCCAGCAGATGGAACAAACTAGCGGGAGAAGGGAATGAGCAGTTCTTC. Translation: CASRWNKLAGEGNEQFF. Combining the CDR3 with reference TRBV2 and TRBJ2-1 gives the whole variable domain EPEVTQTPSHQVTQMGQEVILRCVPISNHLYFYWYRQILGQKVEFLVSFYNNEISEKSEIFDDQFSVERPDGSNFTLKIRSTKLEDSAMYFCASRWNKLAGEGNEQFFGPGTRLTVL.

This clone was observed a few times. V usage is TRBV4-1 and J usage is TRBJ1-4, with 7 bases that match TRBD1. Germline CDR1 and CDR2: MGHRA and YSYEKL. The CDR3 is 14 amino acids. The ends lost 0 bases at V and 8 bases at J; junction bases unmatched: 3. In nucleotides, the CDR3 is TGCGCCAGCAGCCAAGATGCAGGGGGGGAAAAACTGTTTTTT. Translating gives CASSQDAGGEKLFF.

This chain connects TRBV6-5 to TRBJ1-6; 7 nucleotides line up with TRBD1. CDR1 MNHEY and CDR2 SVGAGI come from the germline V gene. The CDR3 consists of 14 residues. V was pared by 6 bases and J by 8 bases, with 7 bases of the junction left unmatched. In DNA form, the CDR3 reads TGTGCCAGCAGCCTAGGGACAGAGTATTCACCCCTCCACTTT. Protein sequence: CASSLGTEYSPLHF.

This chain joins TRBV7-2 and TRBJ2-7; TRBD1 matches 7 bases. Germline CDR1 SGHTA, CDR2 FQGNSA. There are 14 residues in the CDR3. V lost 1 base and J lost 3; bases outside the gene matches: 3. The CDR3: CASSLVQGVYEQYF. CDR3 nucleotide sequence: TGTGCCAGCAGCTTAGTTCAGGGGGTCTACGAGCAGTACTTC.

The gene calls are TRBV5-8 and TRBJ2-7, with TRBD1 matching over 10 bases. Per germline, CDR1 SGHTS and CDR2 YDEGEE. V was pared by 4 bases and J by 3 bases, with 4 bases of the junction left unmatched. There are 14 residues in the CDR3. The CDR3 coding sequence is TGTGCCAGCAGCATCCGGGACAGGGGCTACGAGCAGTACTTC. Encoded protein: CASSIRDRGYEQYF. Full variable domain (outside the CDR3, taken from reference TRBV5-8 and TRBJ2-7): EAGVTQSPTHLIKTRGQQATLRCSPISGHTSVYWYQQALGLGLQFLLWYDEGEERNRGNFPPRFSGRQFPNYSSELNVNALELEDSALYLCASSIRDRGYEQYFGPGTRLTVT.

In regard to this clone: Other DNA sequences in this specimen translate into the identical CDR3. This sequence joins TRBV7-8 and TRBJ2-7; D perhaps matches TRBD1 (6 bases). Germline V gene sequence: CDR1 SGHVS, CDR2 FQNEAQ. The CDR3 length is 13 residues. Trimming shortened V by 3 bases and J by 3 bases, and 9 bases separated the two germline ends. Here the CDR3 reads CASSLAGVYEQYF. The CDR3, as DNA: TGTGCCAGCAGCTTGGCAGGGGTCTACGAGCAGTACTTC.

This clone has a handful of counts. The chain joins TRBV6-4 to TRBJ2-3; TRBD2 might be the D (6 bases). This CDR3 is built from 13 residues. Germline V lookup: CDR1 MRHNA, CDR2 SNTAGT. Trimming cost V 5 bases and J 10 bases, with 16 bases left between them. For the CDR3, the DNA is TGTGCCAGCAGTCTAGAGGGAGGACAATCGCAGTATTTT. This sequence encodes CASSLEGGQSQYF.

The rearrangement joins TRBV25-1 to TRBJ1-6, with a tentative D call TRBD1 (5 bases). Trimming shortened V by 4 bases and J by 9 bases, and 10 bases separated the two germline ends. Germline values: CDR1 MGHDK, CDR2 SYGVNS. CDR3 length equals 13 residues. The CDR3 DNA follows: TGTGCCAGCAGTGGGGCCGGGGGTTCACCCCTCCACTTT. This translates into CASSGAGGSPLHF.

V is TRBV2 and J is TRBJ1-5; TRBD1 matches at 9 bases. Germline V gene sequence: CDR1 SNHLY, CDR2 FYNNEI. Unmatched junction bases numbered 5, after V lost 6 bases and J lost 2 bases. CDR3 length: 15 residues. CDR3 protein: CASRTGGGGNQPQHF. In DNA, the CDR3 is TGTGCCAGCAGAACAGGGGGCGGGGGCAATCAGCCCCAGCATTTT.

This sequence joins TRBV11-3 and TRBJ2-3; tentatively, D is TRBD2 (6 bases). The CDR3 consists of 15 residues. Per the germline V gene, CDR1 is SGHNT and CDR2 is YENEEA. V was clipped by 0 bases and J by 5 bases, with 12 bases between them. The CDR3 DNA reads TGTGCCAGCAGCTTAGAGTCGGGAGCTAAAGATACGCAGTATTTT. Its translation is CASSLESGAKDTQYF. Drawing the rest from reference TRBV11-3 and TRBJ2-3, the complete variable domain is EAGVVQSPRYKIIEKKQPVAFWCNPISGHNTLYWYLQNLGQGPELLIRYENEEAVDDSQLPKDRFSAERLKGVDSTLKIQPAELGDSAVYLCASSLESGAKDTQYFGPGTRLTVL.